This TCR beta chain emerged from a study of shared clonotypes between healthy human individuals. Study at large: Donor ages ranged 18 to 49 years: a couple of women, a few men.

Trimming cost V 1 base and J 0 bases, with 15 bases left between them. Per the germline V gene, CDR1 is LGHNA and CDR2 is YNFKEQ. This CDR3 comprises 18 residues. With regard to this clone: Its antigen is as yet unknown.

Study findings and constraints: Clonotypes shared by all four sorted-subset donors had higher generation probabilities than non-shared clonotypes.

At deep level, the assay was performed. As handled by the study authors: Filtering differed, since immunoSEQ gave only junction sequences and no quality scores. TCRdb keeps only in-frame clones here, not all; method: immunoSEQ multiplex PCR. That table furnishes V, J and clone size, whereas the DNA furnished D and trimming. The sample includes 2,500,000 or so clones, around 90% of them seen just once. The V call is TRBV4-2, the J call TRBJ2-2; D may be TRBD2 (6 bases). The TCR comes from a man between 18 and 29 years old in good health. Some clones in this sample may be carry-over from other donors' samples. Sequences were obtained from naive CD4+ T cells from PBMCs. Subset here: CD45RA+ positively selected. The CDR3 coding sequence is TGTGCCAGCAGCCAAGCGGGAGCTAACCGCGCGAACACCGGGGAGCTGTTTTTT. The encoded protein is CASSQAGANRANTGELFF.